Listed here are 17 T cell receptor beta chains from one sample, sequenced in a study of shared T cell receptors in the human thymus. The protocol was immunoSEQ multiplex PCR, while the TCRdb copy is restricted to in-frame clones and leaves out a portion. This sample yields some 760,000 clones, of which 80% to 90% are seen a single time; about 0.011% belongs to the top ten. In addition, the sample was reused for a study of human thymus T cells.

Sequenced sample: thymocytes. All receptors come from a girl less than two years old with a congenital heart defect.

V gene TRBV4-3 combines with J gene TRBJ2-2; 9 positions match TRBD1. V lost 4 bases to trimming and J lost 4 bases; unmatched junction nucleotides: 13. Germline V gene data show CDR1 as LGHNA and CDR2 as YSLEER. This CDR3 is built from 18 residues. DNA of the CDR3: TGCGCCAGCAGCCTCCTTTGGGGGGGACAGGGCGGCACCGGGGAGCTGTTTTTT. As protein: CASSLLWGGQGGTGELFF.

The CDR3 DNA follows: TGCGCCAGCAGTGACAATAGCAATCAGCCCCAGCATTTT. Translated, it gives CASSDNSNQPQHF. The chain links TRBV10-2 to TRBJ1-5; D is ambiguous. This CDR3 is built from 13 residues. The V gene lost 3 bases and the J gene lost 0 bases, with 3 bases spanning the gap. Per the germline V gene, CDR1 is WSHSY and CDR2 is SAAADI.

This clone was observed once. The rearrangement joins TRBV28 to TRBJ2-3, with 9 bases that match TRBD1. V shed 6 bases and J 4 bases; nucleotides not matched to a gene: 11. CDR3 length equals 16 residues. CDR1 is MDHEN and CDR2 is SYDVKM in the germline V gene. CDR3 amino acids: CASRRKGQGIPDTQYF. The CDR3 DNA is TGTGCCAGCAGACGGAAGGGACAGGGTATCCCAGATACGCAGTATTTT.

V is TRBV13 and J is TRBJ2-5; 9 bases match TRBD2. V was clipped by 6 bases and J by 9 bases; unmatched bases: 2. The CDR3 consists of 11 residues. Germline loops: CDR1 PRHDT, CDR2 FYEKMQ (reference sequence). The CDR3 sequence is CASRAGGPQYF. The CDR3 DNA reads TGTGCCAGCAGAGCGGGGGGACCCCAGTACTTC.

This chain uses TRBV9 with TRBJ1-1, with a tentative D call TRBD1 (5 bases). The germline V gene has CDR1 SGDLS and CDR2 YYNGEE. The CDR3 is 15 residues long. Trimming removed 3 bases from V and 3 bases from J, with 15 bases in between. CDR3 in amino acids: CASSGGAGKDTEAFF. The CDR3 DNA is TGTGCCAGCAGCGGAGGGGCGGGGAAAGACACTGAAGCTTTCTTT.

This clone was observed a handful of times. This chain joins TRBV5-1 and TRBJ1-3; D might be TRBD1 (5 bases). The germline V gene encodes CDR1 SGHRS and CDR2 YFSETQ. This CDR3 has 16 residues. Between the trimmed V and J ends, which lost 5 bases and 0 bases, there was a span of 15 bases. CDR3 bases: TGCGCCAGCAGTCGGAACACAGGCTACTCTGGAAACACCATATATTTT. Amino acids: CASSRNTGYSGNTIYF.

The chain joins TRBV4-2 to TRBJ2-3, with 10 bases lining up with TRBD2. With 0 bases clipped from V and 3 bases from J, the junction kept 12 bases outside the gene matches. The CDR3 runs to 19 residues. CDR1 and CDR2 (germline): LGHNA, YNFKEQ. The CDR3 sequence: CASSQDGAGASGSTDTQYF. The DNA for the CDR3 is TGTGCCAGCAGCCAAGACGGGGCTGGCGCTAGCGGGAGTACAGATACGCAGTATTTT.

The rearrangement links TRBV9 to TRBJ1-1; 7 nucleotides agree with TRBD1. V shed 0 bases, J shed 0 bases, and the junction held 11 bases outside the gene matches. The CDR3 is 18 amino acids. Germline V gene data show CDR1 as SGDLS and CDR2 as YYNGEE. CDR3: CASSVEHTRDSMNTEAFF. CDR3 sequence (DNA): TGTGCCAGCAGCGTAGAACACACCCGGGACAGCATGAACACTGAAGCTTTCTTT.

The V call is TRBV9, the J call TRBJ1-3; unclear D gene. Per germline, CDR1 SGDLS and CDR2 YYNGEE. V lost 3 bases, J lost 0 bases, and 10 bases lay in between. The CDR3 is 15 residues long. In DNA form, the CDR3 reads TGTGCCAGCAGCGCTTTTACGGGCTCTGGAAACACCATATATTTT. It yields the protein CASSAFTGSGNTIYF.

This chain joins TRBV5-1 and TRBJ1-3, with D possibly TRBD1 on 6 matching bases. Trimming pared 3 bases from V and 2 bases from J, leaving 15 bases between. The germline V gene encodes CDR1 SGHRS and CDR2 YFSETQ. The length of the CDR3 is 16 residues. The CDR3: CASSSLRHRAGNTIYF. The CDR3 nucleotides read TGCGCCAGCAGCTCGCTTCGTCACAGGGCTGGAAACACCATATATTTT.

V usage is TRBV6-1 and J usage is TRBJ1-5; no clear D gene. This CDR3 is built from 16 residues. V was trimmed by 4 bases and J by 7 bases, leaving 20 bases between them. Germline lookup yields CDR1 MNHNS and CDR2 SASEGT. The CDR3 reads CASSAREDPPQQPQHF. The CDR3 coding sequence is TGTGCCAGCAGTGCACGGGAGGACCCCCCCCAGCAGCCCCAGCATTTT.

The chain combines TRBV7-2 with TRBJ2-3, with D maybe TRBD1 (6 bases). The CDR3 extends over 16 amino acids. Germline CDR1 and CDR2: SGHTA and FQGNSA. Trimming took off 3 bases at V and 0 bases at J, with 13 bases between the two ends. DNA of the CDR3: TGTGCCAGCAGCTTTACAGGGCGCTATAGCACAGATACGCAGTATTTT. Amino acid sequence: CASSFTGRYSTDTQYF.

This sequence joins TRBV4-1 and TRBJ1-6; D remains unclear. Germline CDR1 MGHRA, CDR2 YSYEKL. The length of the CDR3 is 16 residues. The ends were cut back, 3 bases at V and 10 bases at J, with 19 bases in the middle. CDR3: CASSHLRTGVGSPLHF. In DNA, the CDR3 is TGCGCCAGCAGCCATTTGAGGACTGGGGTCGGGTCACCCCTCCACTTT.

The V call is TRBV27, the J call TRBJ1-6; D is possibly TRBD1 (6 bases). Trimming stripped 6 bases from V and 4 bases from J, with 13 bases between. Germline V gives CDR1 MNHEY, CDR2 SMNVEV (reference sequence). CDR3 size: 15 residues. CDR3: CASRHWQGYNSPLHF. CDR3 DNA sequence: TGTGCCAGCAGACACTGGCAGGGGTATAATTCACCCCTCCACTTT.

This rearrangement joins TRBV6-1 to TRBJ1-1, with D maybe TRBD1 (5 bases). Trimming shortened V by 6 bases and J by 2 bases, and 16 bases separated the two germline ends. Germline V gene sequence: CDR1 MNHNS, CDR2 SASEGT. The CDR3 totals 15 residues. The CDR3 spells CASRSIGGANTEAFF. CDR3 nucleotide sequence: TGTGCCAGCAGATCCATCGGAGGGGCCAACACTGAAGCTTTCTTT.

The rearrangement joins TRBV7-9 to TRBJ1-2; D is unresolved. The V end lost 5 bases, the J end lost 8 bases, and 12 bases lay between the germline ends. Germline V gives CDR1 SEHNR, CDR2 FQNEAQ (reference sequence). The CDR3 is 12 residues long. The CDR3 is CASSPDTEGYTF. The DNA for the CDR3 is TGTGCCAGCAGCCCCGATACAGAGGGCTACACCTTC. Looking up the rest from reference TRBV7-9 and TRBJ1-2 gives the full variable domain: DTGVSQNPRHKITKRGQNVTFRCDPISEHNRLYWYRQTLGQGPEFLTYFQNEAQLEKSRLLSDRFSAERPKGSFSTLEIQRTEQGDSAMYLCASSPDTEGYTFGSGTRLTVV.

The chain is built from TRBV29-1 and TRBJ1-2; D perhaps matches TRBD1 (6 bases). This CDR3 has 15 amino acids. Germline CDR1 is SQVTM and CDR2 is ANQGSEA. Trimming stripped 3 bases from V and 0 bases from J, with 14 bases between. The DNA for the CDR3 is TGCAGCGTTGATCCCGGGACATCTACTAACTATGGCTACACCTTC. It encodes CSVDPGTSTNYGYTF.